This TCR beta chain was observed in a study of blood T cells in healthy people across ages. Germline V gene lookup returns CDR1 LNHNV and CDR2 YYDKDF (reference sequence). Deletions cut 3 bases from V and 5 bases from J, with 17 bases between. The CDR3 length is 16 residues. Combining a sample-barcoded 5' primer with a J-beta primer mix, a second PCR ran for 7 to 11 cycles. Via MiXCR, TCRdb re-called the 5' RACE reads, giving one row per CDR3 protein. This table has about 1.6 million distinct CDR3 sequences, about 35% appearing once. The rearrangement joins TRBV15 to TRBJ2-1; no firm D call. Source material: blood. This clonotype was sampled from a young woman in good health. The CDR3 coding sequence is TGTGCCACCAGCAGTACTAACCTTTTAGAGGACAATGAGCAGTTCTTC. Encoded protein: CATSSTNLLEDNEQFF.